The 10 T cell receptor beta chains listed next were all sequenced from one sample in a study of beta chain features in type 1 diabetes. Isolated RNA was reverse transcribed in full, so expressed TCRB transcripts were sequenced. This table comes from immunoSEQ multiplex PCR, and its TCRdb copy is limited to in-frame clones, with some not included. The sample yields about 260,000 clones, 68% seen once. The specimen sequenced was naive CD4+ T cells from blood. The receptors originated from a man between 25 and 39 years old in good health.

V is TRBV6-5 and J is TRBJ2-2, with D uncertain. Trimming took 2 bases from V and 4 from J, leaving 5 bases between them. Germline-derived CDR1 and CDR2 are MNHEY and SVGAGI. The CDR3 extends over 13 amino acids. Here the CDR3 reads CASSYPSTGELFF. The CDR3 DNA sequence: TGTGCCAGCAGTTACCCATCCACCGGGGAGCTGTTTTTT.

The chain couples TRBV29-1 to TRBJ1-4, with D possibly being TRBD1 (5 bases). There are 13 residues in the CDR3. Per the germline V gene, CDR1 is SQVTM and CDR2 is ANQGSEA. V lost 5 bases and J lost 3, with 10 bases in between. CDR3 protein: CSVQGYSNEKLFF. In DNA, the CDR3 is TGCAGCGTTCAGGGTTATTCTAATGAAAAACTGTTTTTT.

The chain has TRBV29-1 and TRBJ2-1; TRBD1 agrees at 11 bases. The CDR3 sequence is 16 residues long. Germline V gene data show CDR1 as SQVTM and CDR2 as ANQGSEA. V was pared by 6 bases and J by 6 bases, with 13 bases of the junction left unmatched. The CDR3 loop is CSVAPLVGTGGNEQFF. CDR3 bases: TGCAGCGTGGCCCCCCTGGTGGGGACAGGGGGCAATGAGCAGTTCTTC.

The rearrangement uses TRBV11-2 and TRBJ2-7; D is tentatively TRBD1 or TRBD2 (5 bases each). Trimming stripped 3 bases from V and 3 bases from J, with 15 bases between. This CDR3 has 15 amino acids. Germline loops: CDR1 SGHAT, CDR2 FQNNGV. The CDR3 is CASSFPRDGLYEQYF. In nucleotides, the CDR3 is TGTGCCAGCAGCTTCCCCCGGGACGGTCTCTACGAGCAGTACTTC.

This sequence joins TRBV5-4 and TRBJ1-2; TRBD1 matches 7 bases. Trimming cost V 1 base and J 4 bases; bases outside gene matches: 4. CDR1 and CDR2 from the germline V gene are SGHNT and YYREEE (reference sequence). CDR3 length: 14 amino acids. This chain's CDR3 is CASSLPGTVYGYTF. The DNA of the CDR3 is TGTGCCAGCAGCTTGCCCGGGACAGTCTATGGCTACACCTTC.

This chain connects TRBV4-3 to TRBJ2-7; D call uncertain. The length of the CDR3 is 13 residues. Trimming removed 2 bases from V and 5 bases from J, with 10 bases in between. Germline assignment: CDR1 LGHNA and CDR2 YSLEER. CDR3 loop: CASSQWARDEQYF. CDR3 DNA sequence: TGCGCCAGCAGCCAATGGGCAAGGGACGAGCAGTACTTC.

A few counts support this clone. V gene TRBV15 combines with J gene TRBJ2-1; 13 nucleotides agree with TRBD2. The CDR3 covers 15 residues. In germline, CDR1 is LNHNV, CDR2 YYDKDF (reference sequence). The junction had 3 bases not matched to a gene; V was cut back by 3 bases and J by 7 bases. The DNA of the CDR3 is TGTGCCACCAGCAGGACACTAGCGGGAGGGAATGAGCAGTTCTTC. This encodes CATSRTLAGGNEQFF.

This rearrangement joins TRBV30 to TRBJ2-7, with D perhaps being TRBD1 or TRBD2 (5 bases each). The CDR3 is 15 amino acids. V was pared by 0 bases and J by 2 bases, with 14 bases between. CDR1 is GTSNPN, CDR2 SVGIG, per germline (reference sequence). The DNA for the CDR3 is TGTGCCTGGAGTGTCGGGGCCACAGGCACCTACGAGCAGTACTTC. Residues: CAWSVGATGTYEQYF.

The V and J genes are TRBV7-2 and TRBJ2-5; 9 bases agree with TRBD2. CDR1 and CDR2 from the germline V gene are SGHTA and FQGNSA. V lost 0 bases and J lost 4; bases outside the gene matches: 9. The CDR3 has 17 residues. The CDR3 region has the DNA TGTGCCAGCAGCTTAGCACCCAGCGGGGGGAACGGAGAGACCCAGTACTTC. Amino acid sequence: CASSLAPSGGNGETQYF.

V and J are TRBV30 and TRBJ2-6; no definite D call. This CDR3 is built from 16 residues. Germline V gives CDR1 GTSNPN, CDR2 SVGIG (reference sequence). The V end was cut by 4 bases, the J end by 0 bases, with 13 bases between. The CDR3 reads CAWKKGSFSGANVLTF. The CDR3 region has the DNA TGTGCCTGGAAAAAGGGCAGTTTCTCTGGGGCCAACGTCCTGACTTTC.